This TCR beta chain was captured in a study of blood T cell repertoires in COVID-19. At the level of the study: Sites in the United States, Italy and Spain provided acute and convalescent COVID-19 samples. From T cells, B-cell-depleted T cells, or PBMCs came the material, which was cDNA or gDNA.

Authors' processing steps: How many nucleated cells were present was estimated from reference gene primer amplification. Sequencing used immunoSEQ multiplex PCR; TCRdb keeps in-frame clones, though not all of them. That table supplies the V and J calls and clone size; D and trimming were determined from the DNA. The data contain around 260,000 clones, roughly 85% of them singletons. The clonotype was recovered from a woman between 45 and 60 years old who had recovered from COVID-19. Sequenced material: peripheral blood.

The CDR3, as DNA: TGTGCCAGTAGGCGACAGGGGGCGAAAGAGACCCAGTACTTC. Amino acid sequence: CASRRQGAKETQYF. The V call is TRBV19, the J call TRBJ2-5, with 10 bases matching TRBD1. Per germline, CDR1 LNHDA and CDR2 SQIVND (reference sequence). The CDR3 has 14 amino acids. J lost 3 bases, V lost 6 bases, and 4 bases had no gene match.